This T cell receptor beta chain was identified in a study of cytomegalovirus exposure and HLA in healthy donors. Study-wide findings and caveats: Apparent HLA restriction characterized most CMV-associated TCR beta chains in a later analysis. Likely technical artifact: a cluster of highly shared sequence variants. Later analysis associated a missense DCLRE1C variant with TCR beta V- and J-gene trimming.

Trimming left V 4 bases short and J 1 base short, with 19 bases between. The germline V gene has CDR1 SQVTM and CDR2 ANQGSEA. The CDR3 contains 16 residues. Donors sampled were nominally healthy, though unrecorded immune exposures were likely. The PCR made use of 60 Vbeta and 13 Jbeta primers. Profiled with immunoSEQ multiplex PCR; TCRdb holds only in-frame clones, not every one. The repertoire holds 55,000 to 65,000 clones, with roughly 80% as singletons. About this clone itself: What it recognizes is unknown.

This sequence was found in a woman in her 40s in good health and CMV-seronegative. The chain has TRBV29-1 and TRBJ1-2, with D perhaps matching TRBD1 (6 bases). Sample: PBMCs. The CDR3 is CSVVGLTGFGNYGYTF. The CDR3 bases are TGCAGCGTTGTCGGCTTAACAGGGTTTGGTAACTATGGCTACACCTTC.